This T cell receptor beta chain appears in the sequencing data of a study of Graves' ophthalmopathy and Graves' hyperthyroidism (dated by TCRdb to between 2017 and 2018). About the investigation overall: Hyperthyroidism was considered stable if no progression to ophthalmopathy occurred within 18 months of follow-up. After sampling, hyperthyroidism patients received methimazole starting at 30 mg daily, and ophthalmopathy patients received high-dose intravenous methylprednisolone. An independent validation cohort was composed of roughly 18 hyperthyroidism patients and more than 15 patients who later progressed from hyperthyroidism to ophthalmopathy. In about six hyperthyroidism patients, the T-cell repertoires found in thyroid tissue were compared with those found in blood. In total, 135 blood samples were TCR-sequenced: approximately 40 ophthalmopathy, around 75 hyperthyroidism and some 17 hyperthyroidism-to-ophthalmopathy patients. The study used signatures of the TCR beta repertoire to tell Graves' ophthalmopathy apart from Graves' hyperthyroidism and to predict which patients would progress to ophthalmopathy. To explore V-J signatures that separate ophthalmopathy from hyperthyroidism, a discovery set of about a hundred patients was enrolled, consisting of about 45 with ophthalmopathy and some 56 with stable hyperthyroidism. The full study reports these points: Sample size was not predetermined statistically, and investigators were not blinded to group allocation. In cross-validation, the 13-signature model distinguished ophthalmopathy from stable hyperthyroidism with approximately 90% sensitivity and roughly 84% specificity, while in the test set the corresponding values were about 79% and 69%. In validation, the model predicted ophthalmopathy progression with less than 71% sensitivity and around 72% specificity; roughly 12 predicted patients were CT-confirmed with GO in a median of about 7.1 months. Most expanded thyroid clonotypes with a frequency above 0.001 also appeared in blood, which suggests that blood repertoires may reflect the immune response in the thyroid.

TCR beta CDR3 regions were amplified from RNA transcripts for repertoire sequencing. The first round was an RT-PCR using HTBI primers with the Qiagen OneStep RT-PCR kit, and this first round was followed by a second-round multiplex PCR, then size selection and purification. Sequencing of the libraries was carried out on an Illumina HiSeq2000 in paired-end mode with 100 bp reads. From the authors' description of their analysis: SOAPnuke was used to process the reads, throwing out any read that had adapters, had uncalled bases, had a mean Phred below 15, or lacked an exact constant-primer or identifier match. COPE v1.2.5 was used to merge high-quality paired reads. Each unique nucleotide sequence was defined as a clonotype, and clonotypes were aligned to IMGT TRB V, D and J references with MiTCR v1.1. Only V-J combinations with frequency above 0.0001 were analysed, covering approximately 99% of repertoires. For each V-J combination, a TCR clonal expansion and chaos score was defined as F50 clonal expansion divided by the chaos observed in the TCRdist matrix. Welch's t-statistics and random forest were used to reduce features to 10 to 15 V-J combinations, which were fed into a naive Bayes classifier. Thyroid-blood repertoire similarity was quantified with the Morisita-Horn index. The public reads were reprocessed in TCRdb via fastp at Q25 and MiXCR, keeping in-frame beta chains. Records with the same CDR3 protein are collapsed into one entry carrying the most frequent genes and DNA. These V and J calls rely on TCRdb rather than the paper's analysis. The sample yields 1 million to 1.3 million distinct CDR3 sequences; less than 45% were counted once. The ten largest clones take up around 10% of the sample.

At the junction V is shortened by 6 bases and J by 2 bases; bases outside the gene matches: 17. Looking up the germline V gene yields CDR1 WSHSY and CDR2 SAAADI. Reading from cysteine to phenylalanine, the CDR3 counts 18 amino acids. The retained sequence is limited to the CDR3, 54 bases, with the frame set at the first base. Hyperthyroidism patients were newly diagnosed, with disease duration under 2 months, and aged 18 to 65 years. Patients with other autoimmune diseases, uncontrolled infections, pregnancy or lactation were excluded from the study. Clinical symptoms, serum thyroxine, TRAb, thyroid ultrasound and orbital computed tomography formed the basis of the diagnosis. Total RNA was extracted using Trizol reagent, and RNA quality was checked on an Agilent 2100 Bioanalyzer. This clonotype was seen at least ten times. Its binding antigen is unknown. No much larger clone is present one base from it, and per-base qualities are unavailable.

Sequenced material: peripheral blood or thyroid tissue (not recorded which). This sequence was found in an adult man with Graves' hyperthyroidism. This chain joins TRBV10-2 to TRBJ2-7, with TRBD1 matching 9 junction bases. In nucleotide form, the sequence is TGCGCCAGCAGAAACCTAGGACAGGGGTTAGAGTCCCCCTACGAGCAGTACTTC. It is translated as CASRNLGQGLESPYEQYF.